The TCR beta chain under discussion was sequenced for a study of cytomegalovirus exposure and HLA in healthy donors. Study-wide results and caveats: In a later analysis, TCR beta V- and J-gene trimming was associated with a missense DCLRE1C variant.

PCR employed 60 Vbeta and 13 Jbeta primers. Libraries were prepared by immunoSEQ multiplex PCR; TCRdb keeps only in-frame clonotypes and omits some of them. The sample carries 180,000 or so clones, about 83% recorded once. CDR3 length equals 13 residues. CDR1 is SGDLS, CDR2 YYNGEE, per germline. Trimming cost V 3 bases and J 5 bases, with 8 bases left between them. This clone has a handful of counts. What it binds is unknown. The sequence was collected from a female donor in good health and CMV-seronegative. Material for sequencing was PBMCs. V gene TRBV9 combines with J gene TRBJ2-2; no definite D call. The CDR3 sequence is CASSAGATGELFF. The CDR3 bases are TGTGCCAGCAGCGCCGGTGCAACCGGGGAGCTGTTTTTT.